The T cell receptor beta chain under discussion was sequenced for a study of T cells in Graves' hyperthyroidism and ophthalmopathy. V lost 0 bases and J 4 bases, leaving 3 bases between the germline ends. This CDR3 region has 13 residues. Germline V lookup: CDR1 LNHNV, CDR2 YYDKDF (reference sequence). Amplified TCR beta CDR3 regions derived from RNA transcripts. HTBI primers were employed in a first-round RT-PCR of the TCR CDR3. Each CDR3 protein is one row after TCRdb ran MiXCR on the multiplex PCR reads. The table includes 530,000 or so distinct CDR3 sequences, around 24% detected once. This clonotype was recorded many times.

This TCR came from a woman in her twenties or thirties with Graves' ophthalmopathy. This chain connects TRBV15 to TRBJ2-2; no clear D. The sequenced material came from blood. DNA for the CDR3: TGTGCCACCAGCAGAGATCTCACCGGGGAGCTGTTTTTT. Translating it yields CATSRDLTGELFF.